Each of the 20 T cell receptor beta chains below was sequenced from the same sample in a study of blood T cell repertoires in COVID-19. Generated by immunoSEQ multiplex PCR, the TCRdb table keeps only in-frame clones and is missing some. The table lists approximately 140,000 clones, 87% of them singletons. The sequenced sample was PBMCs or T cells enriched from blood (not recorded which). The receptors come from a middle-aged woman who had been exposed to COVID-19.

The chain couples TRBV28 to TRBJ1-2, with 7 bases matching TRBD1. The J segment lost 2 bases and the V segment lost 3 bases, leaving 12 bases of the junction unmatched. Germline CDR1 is MDHEN and CDR2 is SYDVKM. The CDR3 has 17 amino acids. CDR3 region: CASSFEGRGGGNYGYTF. Written as DNA, the CDR3 is TGTGCCAGCAGTTTCGAGGGCAGAGGAGGGGGCAACTATGGCTACACCTTC.

This chain connects TRBV7-9 to TRBJ1-5, with D possibly TRBD1 on 5 matching bases. Germline V lookup: CDR1 SEHNR, CDR2 FQNEAQ (reference sequence). The CDR3 runs 16 residues. The V end was cut by 1 base, the J end by 9 bases, with 19 bases between. The CDR3 DNA sequence: TGTGCCAGCAGCTTAGTGGGGCCCGGAATTAGGGGGCCCCAGCATTTT. Amino acids: CASSLVGPGIRGPQHF.

The sample holds a few counts of this clone. This chain links TRBV10-3 with TRBJ2-5; TRBD1 aligns across 8 bases. The J segment lost 4 bases and the V segment lost 2 bases, leaving 3 bases of the junction unmatched. The CDR3 has 14 amino acids. Germline lookup yields CDR1 ENHRY and CDR2 SYGVKD. The CDR3 DNA reads as TGTGCCATCAGTGAGGGACAGGGAGGAGAGACCCAGTACTTC. It translates to CAISEGQGGETQYF.

This clone was counted a single time. V usage is TRBV5-1 and J usage is TRBJ1-1; 7 positions match TRBD1. V shed 7 bases and J 7 bases; nucleotides not matched to a gene: 16. This CDR3 comprises 15 residues. CDR1 and CDR2 from the germline V gene are SGHRS and YFSETQ. The chain's CDR3 is CASGTDSPKGVEAFF. CDR3 nucleotide sequence: TGCGCCAGCGGGACAGACAGCCCAAAAGGGGTTGAAGCTTTCTTT.

The chain links TRBV27 to TRBJ1-5; 11 bases align to TRBD1. Germline V gene data show CDR1 as MNHEY and CDR2 as SMNVEV (reference sequence). CDR3 length: 19 residues. J was trimmed by 1 base and V by 5 bases; bases with no gene match: 13. The CDR3 DNA reads as TGTGCCAGCAGTACCTCTGGGACAGGGGGAATCAGGAGCAATCAGCCCCAGCATTTT. The encoded protein is CASSTSGTGGIRSNQPQHF.

This chain uses TRBV6-5 with TRBJ2-5; 7 nucleotides agree with TRBD1. The germline CDR1 and CDR2 sequences are MNHEY and SVGAGI. The CDR3 is 14 amino acids. V dropped 6 bases and J dropped 7; count of bases not matched to a gene: 11. In DNA, the CDR3 is TGTGCCAGCAGCTCGACAGGGACCACTGGGACCCAGTACTTC. Its protein is CASSSTGTTGTQYF.

The rearrangement joins TRBV14 to TRBJ1-1, with 9 bases fitting TRBD1. Germline V gene lookup returns CDR1 SGHDN and CDR2 FVKESK. V trimming: 4 bases; J trimming: 8 bases; junction bases outside the gene matches: 5. This CDR3 comprises 13 residues. The CDR3, as DNA: TGTGCCAGCAGCCGAATTGGGACAGGGGAAGCTTTCTTT. Encoded protein: CASSRIGTGEAFF.

This clone has just a few counts. The gene calls are TRBV5-1 and TRBJ1-1, with D possibly TRBD1 on 6 matching bases. CDR1 is SGHRS, CDR2 YFSETQ, per germline. The CDR3 runs 14 residues. Trimming pared 2 bases from V and 6 bases from J, leaving 14 bases between. Here the CDR3 DNA reads TGCGCCAGCAGCTTATCTTCCAGGGGCGCTGAAGCTTTCTTT. It codes for CASSLSSRGAEAFF. The full variable domain, its missing parts supplied by reference TRBV5-1 and TRBJ1-1, is KAGVTQTPRYLIKTRGQQVTLSCSPISGHRSVSWYQQTPGQGLQFLFEYFSETQRNKGNFPGRFSGRQFSNSRSEMNVSTLELGDSALYLCASSLSSRGAEAFFGQGTRLTVV.

The chain is built from TRBV5-1 and TRBJ2-7, with 8 bases identical to TRBD1. The germline gives CDR1 SGHRS, CDR2 YFSETQ. The CDR3 has 15 amino acids. V was pared by 0 bases and J by 0 bases, with 2 bases of the junction left unmatched. This chain's CDR3 is CASSLGQGSSYEQYF. CDR3 sequence (DNA): TGCGCCAGCAGCTTGGGACAGGGGAGCTCCTACGAGCAGTACTTC. Combining the CDR3 with reference TRBV5-1 and TRBJ2-7 gives the whole variable domain KAGVTQTPRYLIKTRGQQVTLSCSPISGHRSVSWYQQTPGQGLQFLFEYFSETQRNKGNFPGRFSGRQFSNSRSEMNVSTLELGDSALYLCASSLGQGSSYEQYFGPGTRLTVT.

V usage is TRBV4-1 and J usage is TRBJ2-1; 7 bases are a match to TRBD2. V trimming: 0 bases; J trimming: 9 bases; junction bases outside the gene matches: 5. The CDR3 length is 14 residues. In germline, CDR1 is MGHRA, CDR2 YSYEKL. CDR3 in amino acids: CASSQERTRLEQFF. In DNA, the CDR3 is TGCGCCAGCAGCCAAGAGAGGACTAGGCTTGAGCAGTTCTTC.

J is TRBJ2-1 and V is TRBV7-2, with 11 bases matching TRBD1. Germline values: CDR1 SGHTA, CDR2 FQGNSA. V dropped 5 bases and J dropped 5; count of bases not matched to a gene: 5. The CDR3 length is 15 residues. The CDR3 region is CASSIGQGADNEQFF. CDR3 nucleotide sequence: TGTGCCAGCAGCATCGGACAGGGGGCAGACAATGAGCAGTTCTTC.

This chain uses TRBV5-4 with TRBJ1-6; D is undetermined. The CDR3 runs to 15 residues. With 4 bases removed from V and 7 bases from J, the gap between germline ends came to 15 bases. CDR1 and CDR2 from the germline V gene are SGHNT and YYREEE (reference sequence). DNA of the CDR3: TGTGCCAGCAGCGAACAAGCGGGTCACAATTCACCCCTCCACTTT. Its protein is CASSEQAGHNSPLHF.

The genes are TRBV7-9 and TRBJ2-7, with 9 bases matching TRBD2. Germline lookup yields CDR1 SEHNR and CDR2 FQNEAQ (reference sequence). This CDR3 comprises 15 residues. V shed 4 bases and J 6 bases; nucleotides not matched to a gene: 10. The CDR3 nucleotides read TGTGCCAGCAGCTCAGGGACTAGCCGGACCTCCGAGCAGTACTTC. This encodes CASSSGTSRTSEQYF.

This chain uses TRBV5-1 with TRBJ2-5; 8 nucleotides agree with TRBD1. This CDR3 is built from 15 residues. The V segment lost 4 bases and the J segment 5 bases; nucleotides outside the gene matches: 10. The germline gives CDR1 SGHRS, CDR2 YFSETQ. This CDR3 reads CASSPSAGGLETQYF. CDR3 in DNA: TGCGCCAGCAGCCCAAGTGCAGGGGGCTTGGAGACCCAGTACTTC.

The rearrangement uses TRBV29-1 and TRBJ2-1, with 8 nucleotides matching TRBD2. V dropped 3 bases and J dropped 5; count of bases not matched to a gene: 9. This CDR3 contains 15 residues. Germline CDR1 SQVTM, CDR2 ANQGSEA. The CDR3: CSVDLGGLANNEQFF. The DNA for the CDR3 is TGCAGCGTTGATCTAGGAGGACTAGCAAACAATGAGCAGTTCTTC.

The chain recombines TRBV7-9 with TRBJ1-2; 10 positions agree with TRBD1. From germline, CDR1 is SEHNR and CDR2 FQNEAQ (reference sequence). With 4 bases clipped from V and 6 bases from J, the junction kept 5 bases outside the gene matches. The CDR3 is made up of 14 amino acids. The CDR3 reads CASSSPGTGDGYTF. The CDR3 DNA sequence: TGTGCCAGCAGCTCGCCCGGGACAGGGGATGGCTACACCTTC. The variable domain in full, with the rest retrieved from reference TRBV7-9 and TRBJ1-2, is DTGVSQNPRHKITKRGQNVTFRCDPISEHNRLYWYRQTLGQGPEFLTYFQNEAQLEKSRLLSDRFSAERPKGSFSTLEIQRTEQGDSAMYLCASSSPGTGDGYTFGSGTRLTVV.

CDR3 region: CASSYRWDSQADTQYF. CDR3 sequence (DNA): TGTGCCAGCAGTTACCGTTGGGACAGCCAAGCGGATACGCAGTATTTT. The chain recombines TRBV6-5 with TRBJ2-3; 7 bases are shared with TRBD1. The CDR3 has 16 amino acids. Per the germline V gene, CDR1 is MNHEY and CDR2 is SVGAGI. V lost 2 bases, J lost 6 bases, and 11 bases stayed unmatched.

V and J are TRBV5-1 and TRBJ2-1; perhaps TRBD2 as D (6 bases). Per germline, CDR1 SGHRS and CDR2 YFSETQ. Deletions cut 4 bases from V and 5 bases from J, with 10 bases between. The CDR3 length is 13 residues. As DNA, the CDR3 is TGCGCCAGCAGCACGGGACTTAACAATGAGCAGTTCTTC. Protein: CASSTGLNNEQFF. Drawing the rest from reference TRBV5-1 and TRBJ2-1, the complete variable domain is KAGVTQTPRYLIKTRGQQVTLSCSPISGHRSVSWYQQTPGQGLQFLFEYFSETQRNKGNFPGRFSGRQFSNSRSEMNVSTLELGDSALYLCASSTGLNNEQFFGPGTRLTVL.

The chain combines TRBV19 with TRBJ1-3; unclear D gene. Germline CDR1 LNHDA, CDR2 SQIVND (reference sequence). The CDR3 extends over 14 amino acids. Trimming stripped 5 bases from V and 0 bases from J, with 8 bases between. CDR3 sequence: CASSQQISGNTIYF. CDR3 sequence (DNA): TGTGCCAGTAGTCAACAGATCTCTGGAAACACCATATATTTT. Drawing the rest from reference TRBV19 and TRBJ1-3, the complete variable domain is DGGITQSPKYLFRKEGQNVTLSCEQNLNHDAMYWYRQDPGQGLRLIYYSQIVNDFQKGDIAEGYSVSREKKESFPLTVTSAQKNPTAFYLCASSQQISGNTIYFGEGSWLTVV.

The chain recombines TRBV6-1 with TRBJ2-6; 10 bases are a match to TRBD1. The CDR3 has 17 residues. With 4 bases clipped from V and 4 bases from J, the junction kept 7 bases outside the gene matches. The germline gives CDR1 MNHNS, CDR2 SASEGT. The DNA for the CDR3 is TGTGCCAGCAGTGCCCGACAGGGGGCCTCAGGGGCCAACGTCCTGACTTTC. Its protein product is CASSARQGASGANVLTF.